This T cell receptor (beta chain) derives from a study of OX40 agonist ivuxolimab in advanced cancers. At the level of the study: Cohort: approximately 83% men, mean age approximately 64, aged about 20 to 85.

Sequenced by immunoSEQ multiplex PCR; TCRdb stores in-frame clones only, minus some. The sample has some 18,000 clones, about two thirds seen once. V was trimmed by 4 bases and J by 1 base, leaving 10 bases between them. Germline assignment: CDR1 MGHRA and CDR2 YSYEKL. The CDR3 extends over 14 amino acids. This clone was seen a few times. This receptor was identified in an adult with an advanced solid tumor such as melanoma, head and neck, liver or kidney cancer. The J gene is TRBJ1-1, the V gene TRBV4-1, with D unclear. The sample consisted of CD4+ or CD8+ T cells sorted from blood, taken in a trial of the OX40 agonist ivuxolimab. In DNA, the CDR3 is TGCGCCAGCAGCCTCAGGCCGTCGAACACTGAAGCTTTCTTT. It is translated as CASSLRPSNTEAFF.